The present entry profiles one T cell receptor (beta chain) with its context. TCRdb's table, derived via immunoSEQ multiplex PCR, lists solely in-frame clones and lacks some. This table holds some 350,000 clones, roughly 90% found once. The sample originates from a study of blood T cell repertoires in COVID-19. Participants reported their clinical history, and cohort assignment relied on those reports. Trimming left V 6 bases short and J 2 bases short, with 8 bases between. The CDR3 loop spans 13 amino acids. The receptor comes from a woman younger than 45 who had recovered from COVID-19. J is TRBJ1-5 and V is TRBV12-3 or TRBV12-4, with D tentatively TRBD1 (6 bases). The sample consisted of PBMCs or T cells enriched from blood (not recorded which). CDR3 in amino acids: CASRTGGNQPQHF. The CDR3 bases are TGTGCCAGCAGGACAGGTGGCAATCAGCCCCAGCATTTT.